This T cell receptor (beta chain) was identified during a study of T cell changes during pregnancy in multiple sclerosis. Sequencing used immunoSEQ multiplex PCR; TCRdb keeps in-frame clones, though not all of them. This table holds about 53,000 clones, about 90% found once. Germline trimming cut 4 bases from V and 4 bases from J; bases unmatched to any gene: 12. CDR3 length: 17 amino acids. Germline lookup yields CDR1 SGDLS and CDR2 YYNGEE. This clone was seen only once. The receptor was derived from a female donor in good health, enrolled as a control in a pregnancy study. The specimen was peripheral blood, collected after pregnancy. V usage is TRBV9 and J usage is TRBJ2-7; TRBD2 agrees at 12 bases. In nucleotides, the CDR3 is TGTGCCAGCAGCCCCTCAGGGGGGACTAGCGGGTGGTACGAGCAGTACTTC. Protein sequence: CASSPSGGTSGWYEQYF.